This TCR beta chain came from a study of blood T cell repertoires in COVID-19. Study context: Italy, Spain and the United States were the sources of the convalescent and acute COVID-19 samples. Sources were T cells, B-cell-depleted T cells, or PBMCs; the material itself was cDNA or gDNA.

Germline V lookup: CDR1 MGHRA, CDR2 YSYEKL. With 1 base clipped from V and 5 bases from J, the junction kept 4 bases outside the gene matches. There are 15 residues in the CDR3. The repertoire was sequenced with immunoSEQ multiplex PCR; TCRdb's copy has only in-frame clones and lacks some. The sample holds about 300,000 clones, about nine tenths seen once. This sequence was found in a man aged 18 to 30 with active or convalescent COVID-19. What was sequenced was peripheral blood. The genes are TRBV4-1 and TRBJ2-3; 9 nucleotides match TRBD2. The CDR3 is CASSQARGGQDTQYF. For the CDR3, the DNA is TGCGCCAGCAGCCAAGCGCGGGGGGGCCAAGATACGCAGTATTTT.